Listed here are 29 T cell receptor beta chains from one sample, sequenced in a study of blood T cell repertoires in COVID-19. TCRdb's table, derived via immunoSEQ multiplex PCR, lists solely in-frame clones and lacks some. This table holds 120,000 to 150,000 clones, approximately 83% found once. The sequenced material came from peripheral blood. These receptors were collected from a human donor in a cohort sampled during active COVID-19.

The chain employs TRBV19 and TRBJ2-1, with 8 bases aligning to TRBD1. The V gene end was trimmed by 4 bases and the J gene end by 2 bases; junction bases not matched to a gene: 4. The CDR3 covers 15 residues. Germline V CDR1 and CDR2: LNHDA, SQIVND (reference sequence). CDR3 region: CASSRGQGTYNEQFF. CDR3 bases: TGTGCCAGTAGTAGAGGACAGGGCACCTACAATGAGCAGTTCTTC.

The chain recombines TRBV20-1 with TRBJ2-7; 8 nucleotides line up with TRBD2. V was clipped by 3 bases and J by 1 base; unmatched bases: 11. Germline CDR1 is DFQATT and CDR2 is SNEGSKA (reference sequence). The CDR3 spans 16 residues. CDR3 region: CSASLRLAGGSYEQYF. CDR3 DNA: TGCAGTGCTAGTTTGCGGCTAGCGGGCGGATCCTACGAGCAGTACTTC.

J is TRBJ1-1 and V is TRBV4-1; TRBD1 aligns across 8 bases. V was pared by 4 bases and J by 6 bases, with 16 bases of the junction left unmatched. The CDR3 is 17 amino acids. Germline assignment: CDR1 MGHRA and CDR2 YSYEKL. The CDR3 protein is CASSPNRGRLRWAEAFF. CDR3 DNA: TGCGCCAGCAGCCCAAACAGGGGGAGATTGCGCTGGGCTGAAGCTTTCTTT.

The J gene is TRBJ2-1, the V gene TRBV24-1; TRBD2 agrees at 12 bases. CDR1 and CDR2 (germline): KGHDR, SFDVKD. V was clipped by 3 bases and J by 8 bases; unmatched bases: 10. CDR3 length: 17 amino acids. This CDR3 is CATSDPLTSGRVDEQFF. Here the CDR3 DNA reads TGTGCCACCAGTGATCCGCTGACTAGCGGGAGAGTTGATGAGCAGTTCTTC.

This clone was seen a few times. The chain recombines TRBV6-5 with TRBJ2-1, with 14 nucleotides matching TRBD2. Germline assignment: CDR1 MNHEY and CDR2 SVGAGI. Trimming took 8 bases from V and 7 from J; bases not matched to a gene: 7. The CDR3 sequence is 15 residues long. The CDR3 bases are TGTGCCAGCTCTTCTTGGACTAGCGGGAGGAATGAGCAGTTCTTC. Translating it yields CASSSWTSGRNEQFF.

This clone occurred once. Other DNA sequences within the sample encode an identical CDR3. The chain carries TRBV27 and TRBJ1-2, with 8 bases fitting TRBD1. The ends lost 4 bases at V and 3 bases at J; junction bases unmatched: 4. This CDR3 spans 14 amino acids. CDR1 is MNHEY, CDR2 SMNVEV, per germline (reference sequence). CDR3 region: CASSSQGAHYGYTF. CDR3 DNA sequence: TGTGCCAGCAGTTCTCAGGGGGCCCACTATGGCTACACCTTC.

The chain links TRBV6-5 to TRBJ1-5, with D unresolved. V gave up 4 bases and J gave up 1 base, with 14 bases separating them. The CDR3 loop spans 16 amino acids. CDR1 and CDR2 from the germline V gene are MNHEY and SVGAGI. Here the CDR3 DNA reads TGTGCCAGCAGTTCGTCGGGCGGGTGGAGCAATCAGCCCCAGCATTTT. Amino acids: CASSSSGGWSNQPQHF.

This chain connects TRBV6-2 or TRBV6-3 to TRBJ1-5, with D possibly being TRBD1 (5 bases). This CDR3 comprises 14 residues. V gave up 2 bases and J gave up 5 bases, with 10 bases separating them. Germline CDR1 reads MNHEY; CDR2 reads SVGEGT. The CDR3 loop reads CASSYGGLDQPQHF. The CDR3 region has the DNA TGTGCCAGCAGTTACGGGGGGTTGGATCAGCCCCAGCATTTT.

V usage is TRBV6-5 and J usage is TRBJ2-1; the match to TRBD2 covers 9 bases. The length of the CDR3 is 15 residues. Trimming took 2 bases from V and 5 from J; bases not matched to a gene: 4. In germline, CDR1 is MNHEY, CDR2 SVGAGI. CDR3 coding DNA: TGTGCCAGCAGTTACAGAGTAGCGGGAGACAATGAGCAGTTCTTC. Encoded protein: CASSYRVAGDNEQFF.

Here the CDR3 reads CASRRTSGASTDTQYF. The CDR3 bases are TGTGCCAGCAGGCGTACTAGCGGGGCTAGCACAGATACGCAGTATTTT. This chain joins TRBV7-9 and TRBJ2-3, with 10 bases matching TRBD2. Germline CDR1 and CDR2: SEHNR and FQNEAQ (reference sequence). V was pared by 6 bases and J by 0 bases, with 6 bases of the junction left unmatched. The CDR3 consists of 16 residues.

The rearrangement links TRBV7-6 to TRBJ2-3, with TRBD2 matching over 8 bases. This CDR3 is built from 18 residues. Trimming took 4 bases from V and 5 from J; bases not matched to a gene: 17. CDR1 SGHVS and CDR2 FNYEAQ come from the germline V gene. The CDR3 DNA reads TGTGCCAGCAGCTACTTCCAGGGTGGTAGCGGGATGGGAGATACGCAGTATTTT. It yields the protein CASSYFQGGSGMGDTQYF.

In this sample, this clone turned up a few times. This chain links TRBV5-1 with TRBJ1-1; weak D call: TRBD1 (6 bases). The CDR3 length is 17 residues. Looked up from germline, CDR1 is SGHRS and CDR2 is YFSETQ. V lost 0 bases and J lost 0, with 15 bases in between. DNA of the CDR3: TGCGCCAGCAGCTTGGCCCCACAGGGAACATTGAACACTGAAGCTTTCTTT. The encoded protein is CASSLAPQGTLNTEAFF.

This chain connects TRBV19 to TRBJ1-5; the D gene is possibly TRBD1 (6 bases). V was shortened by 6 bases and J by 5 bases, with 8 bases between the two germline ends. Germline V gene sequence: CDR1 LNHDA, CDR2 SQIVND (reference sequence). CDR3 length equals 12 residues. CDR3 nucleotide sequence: TGTGCCAGTAGGAACAGGGATCAGCCCCAGCATTTT. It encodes CASRNRDQPQHF.

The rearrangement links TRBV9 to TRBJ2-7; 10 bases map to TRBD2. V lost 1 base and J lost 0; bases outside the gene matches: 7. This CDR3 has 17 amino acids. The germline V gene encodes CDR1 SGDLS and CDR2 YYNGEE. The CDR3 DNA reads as TGTGCCAGCAGCGTATCAGCGGGAGGGCTCGGCTCCTACGAGCAGTACTTC. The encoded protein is CASSVSAGGLGSYEQYF.

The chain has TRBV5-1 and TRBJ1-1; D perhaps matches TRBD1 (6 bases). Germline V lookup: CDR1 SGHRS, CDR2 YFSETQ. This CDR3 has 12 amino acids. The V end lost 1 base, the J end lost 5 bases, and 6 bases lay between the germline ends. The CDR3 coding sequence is TGCGCCAGCAGCTTGCAGGGGACTGAAGCTTTCTTT. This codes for CASSLQGTEAFF.

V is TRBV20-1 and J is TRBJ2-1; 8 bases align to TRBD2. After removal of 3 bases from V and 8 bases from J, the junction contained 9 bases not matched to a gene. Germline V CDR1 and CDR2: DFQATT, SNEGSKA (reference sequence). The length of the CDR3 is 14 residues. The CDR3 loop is CSASRPSGFYEQFF. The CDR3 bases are TGCAGTGCTAGTAGGCCTAGCGGGTTTTATGAGCAGTTCTTC.

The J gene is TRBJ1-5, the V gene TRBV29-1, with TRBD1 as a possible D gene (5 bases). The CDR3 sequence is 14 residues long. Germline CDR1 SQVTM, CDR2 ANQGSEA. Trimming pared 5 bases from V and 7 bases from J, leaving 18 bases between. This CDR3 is CSVRDTTQGQPQHF. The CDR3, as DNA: TGCAGCGTTCGCGACACCACCCAGGGCCAGCCCCAGCATTTT.

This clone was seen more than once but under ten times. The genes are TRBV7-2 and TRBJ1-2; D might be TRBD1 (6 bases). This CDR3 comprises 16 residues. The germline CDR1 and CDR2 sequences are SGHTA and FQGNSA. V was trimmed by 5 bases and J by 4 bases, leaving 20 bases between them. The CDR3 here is CASSPEFRTVTYGYTF. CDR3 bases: TGTGCCAGCAGCCCCGAATTTCGGACAGTAACCTATGGCTACACCTTC.

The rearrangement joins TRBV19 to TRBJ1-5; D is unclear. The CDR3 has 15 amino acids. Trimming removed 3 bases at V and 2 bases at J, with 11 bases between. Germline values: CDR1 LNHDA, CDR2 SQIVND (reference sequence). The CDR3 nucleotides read TGTGCCAGTAGTATTGGTCCTATGGGCAATCAGCCCCAGCATTTT. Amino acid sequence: CASSIGPMGNQPQHF.

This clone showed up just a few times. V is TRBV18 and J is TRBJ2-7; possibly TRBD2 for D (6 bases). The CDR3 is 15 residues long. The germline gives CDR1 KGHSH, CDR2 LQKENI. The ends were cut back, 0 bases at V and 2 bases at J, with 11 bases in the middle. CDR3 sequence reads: CASSPPSGGTYEQYF. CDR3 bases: TGTGCCAGCTCACCACCGTCAGGAGGGACCTACGAGCAGTACTTC.

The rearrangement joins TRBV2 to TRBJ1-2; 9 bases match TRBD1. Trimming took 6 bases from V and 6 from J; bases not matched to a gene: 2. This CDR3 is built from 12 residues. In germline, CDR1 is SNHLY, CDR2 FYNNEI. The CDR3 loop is CASRQGANGYTF. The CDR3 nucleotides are TGTGCCAGCAGACAGGGGGCCAATGGCTACACCTTC. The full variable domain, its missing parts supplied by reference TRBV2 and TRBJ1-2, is EPEVTQTPSHQVTQMGQEVILRCVPISNHLYFYWYRQILGQKVEFLVSFYNNEISEKSEIFDDQFSVERPDGSNFTLKIRSTKLEDSAMYFCASRQGANGYTFGSGTRLTVV.

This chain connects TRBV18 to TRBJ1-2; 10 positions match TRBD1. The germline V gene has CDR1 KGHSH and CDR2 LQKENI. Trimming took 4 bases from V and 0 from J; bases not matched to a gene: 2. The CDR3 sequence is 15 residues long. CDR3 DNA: TGTGCCAGCTCACGGACAGGGGGTGCTAACTATGGCTACACCTTC. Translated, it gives CASSRTGGANYGYTF.

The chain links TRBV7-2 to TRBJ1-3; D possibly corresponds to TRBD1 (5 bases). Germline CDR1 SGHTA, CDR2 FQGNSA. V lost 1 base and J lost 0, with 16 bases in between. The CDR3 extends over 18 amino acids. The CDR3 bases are TGTGCCAGCAGCTTAGGGCCCCACCGGACACCCTCTGGAAACACCATATATTTT. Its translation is CASSLGPHRTPSGNTIYF. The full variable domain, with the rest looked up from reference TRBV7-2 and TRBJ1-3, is GAGVSQSPSNKVTEKGKDVELRCDPISGHTALYWYRQSLGQGLEFLIYFQGNSAPDKSGLPSDRFSAERTGGSVSTLTIQRTQQEDSAVYLCASSLGPHRTPSGNTIYFGEGSWLTVV.

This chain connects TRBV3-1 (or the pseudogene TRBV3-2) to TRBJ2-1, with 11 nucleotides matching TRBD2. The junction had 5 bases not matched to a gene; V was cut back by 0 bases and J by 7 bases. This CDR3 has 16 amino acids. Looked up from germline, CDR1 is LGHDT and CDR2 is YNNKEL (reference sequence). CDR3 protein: CASSQDRIAGGNEQFF. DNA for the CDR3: TGTGCCAGCAGCCAAGATAGGATAGCGGGAGGGAATGAGCAGTTCTTC.

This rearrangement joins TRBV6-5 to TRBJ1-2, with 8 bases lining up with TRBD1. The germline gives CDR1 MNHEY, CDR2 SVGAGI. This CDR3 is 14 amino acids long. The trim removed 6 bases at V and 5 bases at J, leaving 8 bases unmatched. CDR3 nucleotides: TGTGCCAGCAGCGGACAGGGAGTAGGTTATGGCTACACCTTC. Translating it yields CASSGQGVGYGYTF.

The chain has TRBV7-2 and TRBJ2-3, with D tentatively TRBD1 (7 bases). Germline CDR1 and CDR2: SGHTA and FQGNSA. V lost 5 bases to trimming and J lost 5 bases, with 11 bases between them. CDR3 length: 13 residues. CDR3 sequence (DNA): TGTGCCAGCAGCCCTCAGGGGGGAGATACGCAGTATTTT. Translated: CASSPQGGDTQYF.

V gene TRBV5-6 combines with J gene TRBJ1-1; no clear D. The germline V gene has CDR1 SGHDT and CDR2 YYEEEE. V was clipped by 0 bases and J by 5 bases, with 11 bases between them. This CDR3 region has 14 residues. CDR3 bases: TGTGCCAGCAGCTTGGAGACACAGTTAACTGAAGCTTTCTTT. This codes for CASSLETQLTEAFF.

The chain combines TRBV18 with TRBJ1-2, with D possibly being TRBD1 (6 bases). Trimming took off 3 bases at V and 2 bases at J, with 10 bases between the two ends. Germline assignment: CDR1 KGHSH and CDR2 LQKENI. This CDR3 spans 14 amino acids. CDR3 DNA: TGTGCCAGCTCACCCAGGGACACCAACTATGGCTACACCTTC. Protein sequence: CASSPRDTNYGYTF.

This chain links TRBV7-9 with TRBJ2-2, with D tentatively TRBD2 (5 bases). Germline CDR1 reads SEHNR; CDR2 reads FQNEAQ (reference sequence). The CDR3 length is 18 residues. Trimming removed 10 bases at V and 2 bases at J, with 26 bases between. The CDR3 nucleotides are TGTGCCACCTCACGAACTTTTACTAGTGCTAGAAACACCGGGGAGCTGTTTTTT. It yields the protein CATSRTFTSARNTGELFF.